This T cell receptor (beta chain) emerged from a study of response to subunit inactivated influenza vaccine (dated by TCRdb to 2016 to 2019). For the wider study: Deep quantitative T cell receptor repertoire profiling was used in the study to track responses to a trivalent subunit inactivated influenza vaccine.

Results the study describes overall, beyond this receptor: According to the authors, only a limited number of new T cells may be recruited by each seasonal influenza vaccination.

This clonotype was picked up a small number of times. The specificity of this receptor is unknown. Base quality data are lacking; no much larger clone is found one base away. Preparation of the library involved RT-PCR. For sequencing, an Illumina HiSeq 2500 was employed. TCRdb reprocessed the public reads (quality trimming at Q25 with fastp, clone calling with MiXCR) and kept in-frame beta chains. For every CDR3 protein sequence, its rows merge into one entry that carries the most common genes and DNA. The sample records 170,000 or so distinct CDR3 sequences, roughly 10% of which are singletons. About a third of the sample is held by the ten biggest clonotypes. Trimming takes 2 bases from V and 6 bases from J, and the germline ends sit 13 bases apart. The CDR3 goes from the cysteine to the phenylalanine over 14 residues. CDR3 DNA only is kept here, 42 bases in frame from base 1. Sequences LGHDT (CDR1) and YNNKEL (CDR2) are obtained from the germline V gene (reference sequence).

The sample in question was CD8+ T cells sorted from PBMCs, obtained about 24 months after vaccination. The chain is assembled from TRBV3-1 and TRBJ1-2, with a tentative D gene TRBD1 over 6 matching bases. The receptor was derived from a man aged 50 to 75 who received an inactivated influenza vaccine. Donor details come from another sample of the same person, matched by shared clones. The nucleotide sequence reads TGTGCCAGCAGCCAACCCGGACAGCCAGATGGCTACACCTTC. It encodes CASSQPGQPDGYTF.